Listed here are 32 T cell receptor beta chains from one sample, sequenced in a study of persistence of HIV-infected CD4 T cells. The antigens these receptors bind are not known. Cells were stimulated with overlapping HIV-1 Gag 15-mer peptides. CD40L-negative CD69-negative CD45RO-high memory CD4+ T cells were sorted as populations depleted of antigen-responding cells. The libraries were made with immunoSEQ version 4 in survey mode. The method was immunoSEQ multiplex PCR; TCRdb's version includes in-frame clones alone and lacks a portion of them. Counted here are 36,000 or so clones, 80% to 85% occurring once; the ten biggest clones make up roughly 1%. Sample: cultured CD4+ T cells from PBMCs, taken from a patient who received antiretroviral therapy. These receptors were collected from an adult with HIV. The donor label of this sample is uncertain.

The chain has TRBV27 and TRBJ2-3; either TRBD1 or TRBD2 may fit D (6 bases each). The CDR3 extends over 16 amino acids. V lost 7 bases to trimming and J lost 0 bases, with 17 bases between them. Germline V gene sequence: CDR1 MNHEY, CDR2 SMNVEV (reference sequence). The CDR3 bases are TGTGCCAGCACCGACCGAGGGGGGCCTAGCACAGATACGCAGTATTTT. It is translated as CASTDRGGPSTDTQYF.

The J gene is TRBJ1-1, the V gene TRBV9; D not certain. Germline V gives CDR1 SGDLS, CDR2 YYNGEE. CDR3 size: 14 residues. V lost 0 bases and J 1 base, leaving 7 bases between the germline ends. The CDR3 reads CASSVDGANTEAFF. CDR3 in DNA: TGTGCCAGCAGCGTAGACGGAGCGAACACTGAAGCTTTCTTT.

A few counts support this clone. The chain uses TRBV6-1 and TRBJ2-7, with D unresolved. CDR1 is MNHNS and CDR2 is SASEGT in the germline V gene. The CDR3 spans 15 residues. V was pared by 2 bases and J by 2 bases, with 13 bases between. The CDR3 sequence is CASSEPLFPPYEQYF. In DNA, the CDR3 is TGTGCCAGCAGTGAACCACTTTTCCCTCCCTACGAGCAGTACTTC.

V gene TRBV29-1 combines with J gene TRBJ2-7; 10 nucleotides match TRBD1. Germline CDR1 reads SQVTM; CDR2 reads ANQGSEA. This CDR3 has 13 residues. V lost 6 bases, J lost 7 bases, and 9 bases stayed unmatched. Here the CDR3 DNA reads TGCAGCGTCCGGGACAGGGGAATCGGTGAGCAGTACTTC. Protein sequence: CSVRDRGIGEQYF.

A single count supports this clone. The chain joins TRBV5-1 to TRBJ2-3; no reliable D call. Germline CDR1 reads SGHRS; CDR2 reads YFSETQ. V shed 3 bases and J shed 2 bases, with 10 bases lying between them. The CDR3 loop spans 14 amino acids. The DNA for the CDR3 is TGCGCCAGCAGCTGGGGAAGTGTCACAGATACGCAGTATTTT. This encodes CASSWGSVTDTQYF.

On this clone: Other DNA sequences in this sample translate to the same CDR3. This sequence joins TRBV19 and TRBJ2-3; 9 positions agree with TRBD1. CDR1 is LNHDA, CDR2 SQIVND, per germline (reference sequence). Trimming cost V 7 bases and J 6 bases; bases outside gene matches: 5. This CDR3 has 13 amino acids. The CDR3 region is CASTPDRGDTQYF. The CDR3 DNA is TGTGCCAGTACCCCCGACAGGGGGGATACGCAGTATTTT. The whole variable domain, remainder taken from reference TRBV19 and TRBJ2-3, is DGGITQSPKYLFRKEGQNVTLSCEQNLNHDAMYWYRQDPGQGLRLIYYSQIVNDFQKGDIAEGYSVSREKKESFPLTVTSAQKNPTAFYLCASTPDRGDTQYFGPGTRLTVL.

This sequence joins TRBV19 and TRBJ2-3, with a tentative D call TRBD1 (5 bases). The CDR3 runs to 14 residues. The germline V and J ends were trimmed by 7 bases and 4 bases, with 15 bases remaining between them. CDR1 and CDR2 from the germline V gene are LNHDA and SQIVND (reference sequence). The CDR3 reads CASTLKGASDTQYF. The CDR3, as DNA: TGTGCCAGTACCCTAAAAGGGGCCTCAGATACGCAGTATTTT.

This clone showed up just once. The rearrangement links TRBV19 to TRBJ1-5, with 10 bases aligning to TRBD1. Germline V gene lookup returns CDR1 LNHDA and CDR2 SQIVND (reference sequence). The CDR3 is 16 residues long. V lost 5 bases to trimming and J lost 3 bases; unmatched junction nucleotides: 7. The CDR3 DNA reads TGTGCCAGTAGTCTGGACAGGGGGGGAGACAATCAGCCCCAGCATTTT. Translating it yields CASSLDRGGDNQPQHF.

This clone was seen a handful of times. The chain employs TRBV5-1 and TRBJ1-6; D unresolved. The CDR3 runs 15 residues. In germline, CDR1 is SGHRS, CDR2 YFSETQ. V shed 3 bases and J shed 0 bases, with 7 bases lying between them. DNA for the CDR3: TGCGCCAGCAGCTGGTCCAGCTCCTATAATTCACCCCTCCACTTT. This sequence encodes CASSWSSSYNSPLHF.

In its sample, this clone was seen once. The chain joins TRBV5-1 to TRBJ1-5; no firm D call. The germline V and J ends were trimmed by 3 bases and 4 bases, with 8 bases remaining between them. Germline assignment: CDR1 SGHRS and CDR2 YFSETQ. The CDR3 is 13 amino acids. This CDR3 reads CASSSEGNQPQHF. DNA of the CDR3: TGCGCCAGCAGCTCGGAGGGAAATCAGCCCCAGCATTTT.

This clone was detected once. The chain carries TRBV27 and TRBJ2-7, with 9 bases matching TRBD1. The trim removed 8 bases at V and 5 bases at J, leaving 16 bases unmatched. The CDR3 runs 16 residues. The germline V gene has CDR1 MNHEY and CDR2 SMNVEV (reference sequence). This CDR3 is CASLIRPRGQGNEQYV. Here the CDR3 DNA reads TGTGCCAGCCTCATTCGCCCCCGGGGACAGGGAAACGAGCAGTACGTC.

The rearrangement links TRBV12-3 or TRBV12-4 to TRBJ1-2; 7 nucleotides agree with TRBD1. This CDR3 contains 12 residues. Trimming took 2 bases from V and 8 from J; bases not matched to a gene: 2. The CDR3 protein is CASSLRGRGYTF. The DNA of the CDR3 is TGTGCCAGCAGTTTAAGGGGGCGCGGCTACACCTTC.

The J gene is TRBJ2-1, the V gene TRBV4-1; D perhaps matches TRBD2 (7 bases). The length of the CDR3 is 16 residues. Trimming cost V 0 bases and J 10 bases, with 19 bases left between them. Per germline, CDR1 MGHRA and CDR2 YSYEKL. As DNA, the CDR3 is TGCGCCAGCAGCCAAGAGACAGGAGGGGGGGCCAGGGAGCAGTTCTTC. Translating gives CASSQETGGGAREQFF.

J is TRBJ1-6 and V is TRBV5-1, with TRBD1 matching over 8 bases. V was clipped by 0 bases and J by 9 bases; unmatched bases: 8. The CDR3 contains 16 residues. Germline lookup yields CDR1 SGHRS and CDR2 YFSETQ. The CDR3 nucleotides are TGCGCCAGCAGCTTGGCAGGGGGCGCGTATTCTTCACCCCTCCACTTT. Translating gives CASSLAGGAYSSPLHF.

V usage is TRBV5-1 and J usage is TRBJ2-1, with TRBD2 as a possible D gene (5 bases). Germline lookup yields CDR1 SGHRS and CDR2 YFSETQ. Trimming shortened V by 4 bases and J by 0 bases, and 11 bases separated the two germline ends. This CDR3 contains 15 residues. CDR3 nucleotide sequence: TGCGCCAGCAGCCCGGACTGGACCTCCTACAATGAGCAGTTCTTC. Translation gives CASSPDWTSYNEQFF.

The gene calls are TRBV9 and TRBJ1-1; D is unresolved. Trimming took 4 bases from V and 2 from J, leaving 12 bases between them. The CDR3 runs to 14 residues. Per germline, CDR1 SGDLS and CDR2 YYNGEE. CDR3 nucleotides: TGTGCCAGCAGCTCCCGACCTTATAACACTGAAGCTTTCTTT. It encodes CASSSRPYNTEAFF.

This sequence joins TRBV5-4 and TRBJ1-3; possible D gene TRBD1, 6 bases. Trimming pared 6 bases from V and 0 bases from J, leaving 19 bases between. Germline assignment: CDR1 SGHNT and CDR2 YYREEE (reference sequence). This CDR3 contains 17 residues. CDR3 bases: TGTGCCAGCACCCTGGGGGCAGGGATGAGCTCTGGAAACACCATATATTTT. It codes for CASTLGAGMSSGNTIYF.

CDR3 in DNA: TGTGCCAGCATCCCAGGCAGGACTAACTATGGCTACACCTTC. Its translation: CASIPGRTNYGYTF. J is TRBJ1-2 and V is TRBV6-5; D gene ambiguous. The germline V gene encodes CDR1 MNHEY and CDR2 SVGAGI. The CDR3 totals 14 residues. V lost 7 bases and J 0 bases, leaving 12 bases between the germline ends.

This chain joins TRBV6-4 and TRBJ2-3; possible D gene TRBD1, 6 bases. The length of the CDR3 is 15 residues. Trimming cost V 5 bases and J 6 bases, with 18 bases left between them. CDR1 and CDR2 from the germline V gene are MRHNA and SNTAGT. DNA of the CDR3: TGTGCCAGCAGTCGGACAGCCACCAAACCGGATACGCAGTATTTT. This gives the protein CASSRTATKPDTQYF.

V usage is TRBV5-1 and J usage is TRBJ2-3, with 7 bases identical to TRBD2. After removal of 2 bases from V and 7 bases from J, the junction contained 16 bases not matched to a gene. The CDR3 is made up of 17 amino acids. Germline V lookup: CDR1 SGHRS, CDR2 YFSETQ. CDR3: CASSLGRAGHEVYTQYF. As DNA, the CDR3 is TGCGCCAGCAGCTTAGGGAGGGCGGGGCACGAAGTATATACGCAGTATTTT.

The rearrangement joins TRBV7-8 to TRBJ2-2; 7 nucleotides match TRBD1. This CDR3 contains 16 residues. CDR1 is SGHVS, CDR2 FQNEAQ, per germline. The junction had 3 bases not matched to a gene; V was cut back by 2 bases and J by 0 bases. In nucleotides, the CDR3 is TGTGCCAGCAGCTTACTGACAGGGACGAACACCGGGGAGCTGTTTTTT. Amino acids: CASSLLTGTNTGELFF.

V and J are TRBV18 and TRBJ2-1; either TRBD1 or TRBD2 may supply D (5 bases each). Trimming cost V 5 bases and J 5 bases, with 13 bases left between them. This CDR3 comprises 14 residues. Germline CDR1 and CDR2: KGHSH and LQKENI. Here the CDR3 reads CASSKDKGHNEQFF. The CDR3 DNA reads as TGTGCCAGCTCAAAGGACAAGGGACACAATGAGCAGTTCTTC.

The chain uses TRBV5-8 and TRBJ2-1, with D maybe TRBD2 (7 bases). The ends were cut back, 1 base at V and 4 bases at J, with 12 bases in the middle. The CDR3 consists of 15 residues. Per germline, CDR1 SGHTS and CDR2 YDEGEE. The CDR3 nucleotides read TGTGCCAGCAGCTTGACGGGGGGCGCTTACAATGAGCAGTTCTTC. Amino acid sequence: CASSLTGGAYNEQFF.

The V and J genes are TRBV1 and TRBJ2-1; TRBD2 was called by the table and not checked on the DNA. TRBV1 is a pseudogene locus. The CDR3 extends over 14 amino acids. The CDR3 region has the DNA TGCACCAGCAGCCGCGCTAGCCTACCCAATGAGCAGTTCTTC. Protein product: CTSSRASLPNEQFF.

CDR3 DNA sequence: TGTGCCAGCAGTACAGGGATGTACACTGAAGCTTTCTTT. It translates to CASSTGMYTEAFF. This rearrangement joins TRBV6-4 to TRBJ1-1; D is perhaps TRBD1 (6 bases). The CDR3 sequence is 13 residues long. CDR1 is MRHNA, CDR2 SNTAGT, per germline. The V gene lost 5 bases and the J gene lost 3 bases, with 10 bases spanning the gap.

The V gene is TRBV5-1, the J gene TRBJ2-5; TRBD2 aligns across 11 bases. Per the germline V gene, CDR1 is SGHRS and CDR2 is YFSETQ. Germline trimming cut 4 bases from V and 1 base from J; bases unmatched to any gene: 3. This CDR3 has 15 amino acids. The CDR3 reads CASSPTSGGQETQYF. The CDR3 DNA reads TGCGCCAGCAGCCCCACTAGCGGGGGCCAAGAGACCCAGTACTTC.

The chain combines TRBV5-4 with TRBJ1-6; no firm D call. CDR3 length equals 15 residues. Germline V gene sequence: CDR1 SGHNT, CDR2 YYREEE (reference sequence). Trimming shortened V by 5 bases and J by 0 bases, and 9 bases separated the two germline ends. For the CDR3, the DNA is TGTGCCAGCAGTCCCGCAAGCTCCTATAATTCACCCCTCCACTTT. Amino acid sequence: CASSPASSYNSPLHF.

The V call is TRBV21-1, the J call TRBJ2-1; the DNA was not compared with TRBD2, the D call given in the table. TRBV21-1 is flagged as a pseudogene. This CDR3 contains 15 residues. The CDR3 DNA reads as TGTGCCAGCATCCCGGGGGGGGGAGCCTACAATGAGCAGTTCTTC. Encoded protein: CASIPGGGAYNEQFF.

This sequence joins TRBV18 and TRBJ2-1, with 9 positions matching TRBD1. This CDR3 has 16 amino acids. V lost 0 bases and J lost 2; bases outside the gene matches: 2. The germline V gene encodes CDR1 KGHSH and CDR2 LQKENI. This CDR3 is CASSPPDRGPYNEQFF. The CDR3 coding sequence is TGTGCCAGCTCACCACCGGACAGGGGCCCCTACAATGAGCAGTTCTTC.

The chain carries TRBV29-1 and TRBJ2-3; TRBD1 aligns across 7 bases. The CDR3 loop spans 12 amino acids. V dropped 7 bases and J dropped 6; count of bases not matched to a gene: 7. Germline loops: CDR1 SQVTM, CDR2 ANQGSEA. The CDR3 loop is CSAQGIGDTQYF. Here the CDR3 DNA reads TGCAGCGCACAGGGGATCGGCGATACGCAGTATTTT.

The chain recombines TRBV6-1 with TRBJ1-3, with D perhaps matching TRBD1 (6 bases). This CDR3 has 15 residues. The V end lost 1 base, the J end lost 4 bases, and 11 bases lay between the germline ends. CDR1 and CDR2 (germline): MNHNS, SASEGT. The CDR3 protein is CASSEEGGQGNTIYF. The DNA for the CDR3 is TGTGCCAGCAGTGAAGAAGGGGGGCAAGGAAACACCATATATTTT.

The chain joins TRBV7-2 to TRBJ2-3; D is perhaps TRBD2 (5 bases). The CDR3 is 15 residues long. In germline, CDR1 is SGHTA, CDR2 FQGNSA. The V gene lost 4 bases and the J gene lost 0 bases, with 11 bases spanning the gap. CDR3 sequence: CASSWAGRSTDTQYF. The DNA of the CDR3 is TGTGCCAGCAGCTGGGCGGGTCGTAGCACAGATACGCAGTATTTT. Full variable domain (missing parts from reference TRBV7-2 and TRBJ2-3): GAGVSQSPSNKVTEKGKDVELRCDPISGHTALYWYRQSLGQGLEFLIYFQGNSAPDKSGLPSDRFSAERTGGSVSTLTIQRTQQEDSAVYLCASSWAGRSTDTQYFGPGTRLTVL.